Listed here is a single T cell receptor (beta chain). Germline-derived CDR1 and CDR2 are KGHSH and LQKENI. Trimming took 3 bases from V and 8 from J; bases not matched to a gene: 7. The CDR3 extends over 14 amino acids. This record comes from a study of cytomegalovirus exposure and HLA in healthy donors. 60 Vbeta and 13 Jbeta primers were used in PCR. Sequencing was performed with immunoSEQ multiplex PCR; in TCRdb, only in-frame clones are kept and a portion is missing. Of roughly 150,000 clones in the sample, approximately 78% are singletons; the top ten hold approximately 2.4%. The chain couples TRBV18 to TRBJ2-1; TRBD1 aligns across 7 bases. The sequenced material came from PBMCs. The source is a male donor in good health and CMV-seronegative. The DNA of the CDR3 is TGTGCCAGCTCACCGCAGACAGGGCACGATGAGCAGTTCTTC. Translating it yields CASSPQTGHDEQFF.